This passage covers 14 T cell receptor beta chains from one sample sequenced in a study of T cell repertoires in cytomegalovirus infection. TCRdb processed the reads anew with MiXCR; each CDR3 protein has one entry. Of 450,000 to 650,000 distinct CDR3 sequences in the sample, more than 25% were seen once. Sample: PBMCs. The receptors come from a human donor in good health (CMV status not recorded). Some clones in this sample may be carry-over from other donors' samples.

This clonotype was counted at least ten times. The rearrangement links TRBV7-2 to TRBJ1-6; 7 bases agree with TRBD1. The trim removed 4 bases at V and 3 bases at J, leaving 6 bases unmatched. The germline gives CDR1 SGHTA, CDR2 FQGNSA. The CDR3 runs 16 residues. Here the CDR3 DNA reads TGTGCCAGCAGCTCCCTGACAGGGATCTATAATTCACCCCTCCACTTT. It translates to CASSSLTGIYNSPLHF. The whole variable domain, filled in from reference TRBV7-2 and TRBJ1-6, reads GAGVSQSPSNKVTEKGKDVELRCDPISGHTALYWYRQSLGQGLEFLIYFQGNSAPDKSGLPSDRFSAERTGGSVSTLTIQRTQQEDSAVYLCASSSLTGIYNSPLHFGNGTRLTVT.

This chain connects TRBV29-1 to TRBJ2-3, with D uncertain. The V end was cut by 2 bases, the J end by 2 bases, with 5 bases between. The CDR3 runs 12 residues. CDR1 and CDR2 from the germline V gene are SQVTM and ANQGSEA. CDR3 sequence (DNA): TGCAGCGTTGAAATCTACACAGATACGCAGTATTTT. Translating it yields CSVEIYTDTQYF.

The chain joins TRBV6-2 or TRBV6-3 to TRBJ1-1; no reliable D call. From germline, CDR1 is MNHEY and CDR2 SVGEGT. The CDR3 sequence is 16 residues long. With 4 bases removed from V and 0 bases from J, the gap between germline ends came to 15 bases. The CDR3 DNA sequence: TGTGCCAGCAGTTCCTTTGACACCTCTTTGAACACTGAAGCTTTCTTT. Amino acids: CASSSFDTSLNTEAFF.

V and J are TRBV25-1 and TRBJ2-2, with D possibly TRBD1 on 6 matching bases. V dropped 10 bases and J dropped 5 bases, with 14 bases sitting between them. Per germline, CDR1 MGHDK and CDR2 SYGVNS. CDR3 length: 13 amino acids. CDR3 DNA: TGTGCCACCCAGGGGCGGTTTACCGGGGAGCTGTTTTTT. The encoded protein is CATQGRFTGELFF.

In its sample, this clonotype was seen a few times. V gene TRBV20-1 combines with J gene TRBJ2-1; the match to TRBD2 covers 7 bases. The V gene's germline CDR1 is DFQATT and CDR2 SNEGSKA (reference sequence). The CDR3 runs to 16 residues. The J segment lost 3 bases and the V segment lost 0 bases, leaving 8 bases of the junction unmatched. CDR3 sequence reads: CSAREGWREFYNEQFF. The CDR3 nucleotides read TGCAGTGCTAGAGAGGGGTGGCGGGAGTTCTACAATGAGCAGTTCTTC.

This clonotype has more than one count but fewer than ten. The chain employs TRBV11-2 and TRBJ1-2, with no clear D. The germline CDR1 and CDR2 sequences are SGHAT and FQNNGV. CDR3 length: 12 amino acids. With 0 bases removed from V and 8 bases from J, the gap between germline ends came to 7 bases. DNA for the CDR3: TGTGCCAGCAGCTTAGAAGAGAACGGCTACACCTTC. Its protein product is CASSLEENGYTF.

This clonotype was seen ten or more times. This chain uses TRBV7-2 with TRBJ1-3, with D maybe TRBD1 (6 bases). Germline V gene data show CDR1 as SGHTA and CDR2 as FQGNSA. Trimming removed 1 base from V and 4 bases from J, with 8 bases in between. The CDR3 length is 14 residues. This chain's CDR3 is CASSLGGQGNTIYF. The CDR3 DNA is TGTGCCAGCAGCTTAGGAGGACAGGGAAACACCATATATTTT.

This clonotype was detected a few times. CDR3 sequence: CASSFPRTNNEQFF. CDR3 DNA sequence: TGTGCCAGCAGCTTCCCCAGGACGAACAATGAGCAGTTCTTC. This sequence joins TRBV7-2 and TRBJ2-1, with D hard to call. V lost 3 bases, J lost 5 bases, and 11 bases lay in between. The germline gives CDR1 SGHTA, CDR2 FQGNSA. The CDR3 is 14 residues long.

The rearrangement links TRBV12-3 or TRBV12-4 to TRBJ2-1, with D perhaps being TRBD1 or TRBD2 (5 bases each). Trimming stripped 5 bases from V and 6 bases from J, with 17 bases between. This CDR3 spans 15 amino acids. This CDR3 is CASSIRDPRVNEQFF. The CDR3 DNA reads TGTGCCAGCAGTATCCGGGACCCCCGGGTCAATGAGCAGTTCTTC.

With regard to this clonotype: A much larger clone lies a single base off, so this may be a read error. This chain joins TRBV7-8 and TRBJ2-6, with unresolved D. CDR3 length: 16 residues. Trimming removed 0 bases at V and 0 bases at J, with 6 bases between. Germline assignment: CDR1 SGHVS and CDR2 FQNEAQ. In DNA form, the CDR3 reads TGTGCCAGCAGCTTAGCCAGCTTCTCTGGGGCCAACGTCCTGACTTTC. This encodes CASSLASFSGANVLTF.

At least ten counts were recorded for this clonotype. This rearrangement joins TRBV6-4 to TRBJ2-1; 12 bases align to TRBD2. J gave up 6 bases and V 0 bases, and 0 bases lay outside the gene matches. The V gene's germline CDR1 is MRHNA and CDR2 SNTAGT. CDR3 length equals 15 residues. This CDR3 reads CASSDSTSGSNEQFF. In nucleotides, the CDR3 is TGTGCCAGCAGTGACTCGACTAGCGGGAGCAATGAGCAGTTCTTC.

This rearrangement joins TRBV6-2 or TRBV6-3 to TRBJ1-5; D may be TRBD1 (6 bases). The CDR3 contains 14 residues. Germline CDR1 and CDR2: MNHEY and SVGEGT. V was pared by 6 bases and J by 3 bases, with 12 bases between. The CDR3 region has the DNA TGTGCCAGCAGACAGGGTTGGAACAATCAGCCCCAGCATTTT. Encoded protein: CASRQGWNNQPQHF.

The chain recombines TRBV7-2 with TRBJ2-6, with TRBD1 identical over 8 bases. J was trimmed by 2 bases and V by 6 bases; bases with no gene match: 9. This CDR3 has 17 amino acids. The V gene's germline CDR1 is SGHTA and CDR2 FQGNSA. CDR3 amino acids: CASSTGQGRPGANVLTF. The CDR3 region has the DNA TGTGCCAGCAGTACCGGACAGGGAAGGCCTGGGGCCAACGTCCTGACTTTC.

The chain employs TRBV4-3 and TRBJ2-7; unclear D gene. Deletions cut 0 bases from V and 0 bases from J, with 6 bases between. Per the germline V gene, CDR1 is LGHNA and CDR2 is YSLEER. CDR3 length: 14 amino acids. CDR3 in amino acids: CASSQEAASYEQYF. CDR3 nucleotides: TGCGCCAGCAGCCAAGAGGCAGCCTCCTACGAGCAGTACTTC.